What follows describes a single TCR beta chain. The data originate from a study of blood T cell repertoires in COVID-19. Study in general: The cDNA or gDNA used as material had been derived from T cells, B-cell-depleted T cells, or PBMCs.

The CDR3 has 11 residues. The V gene's germline CDR1 is MNHEY and CDR2 SVGEGT. V lost 5 bases and J 6 bases, leaving 8 bases between the germline ends. Generated by immunoSEQ multiplex PCR, the TCRdb table keeps only in-frame clones and is missing some. The sample has over 120,000 clones; about four fifths are singletons. The sequencing sample was made of peripheral blood. This TCR came from a woman in her 70s with COVID-19, enrolled during active disease. V and J are TRBV6-2 or TRBV6-3 and TRBJ2-7, with a possible D match to TRBD2 (5 bases). The CDR3 DNA reads as TGTGCCAGCAGTCTCGGAGGCGAGCAGTACTTC. It specifies CASSLGGEQYF.